This T cell receptor beta chain is from a study of control samples from healthy donors and cancer patients. CDR1 is LGHDT and CDR2 is YNNKEL in the germline V gene (reference sequence). The ends were cut back, 1 base at V and 2 bases at J, with 11 bases in the middle. This CDR3 is built from 15 residues. Sequencing was performed with immunoSEQ multiplex PCR; in TCRdb, only in-frame clones are kept and a portion is missing. The data contain roughly 74,000 clones, 94% of them seen just once; the ten biggest clones take up about 5%. The sequence derives from a young woman in good health. This chain uses TRBV3-1 (or the pseudogene TRBV3-2) with TRBJ2-5; tentative D call: TRBD1 (6 bases). The sequenced material came from blood. Here the CDR3 DNA reads TGTGCCAGCAGCCAAGTTTTAGGGGGTCAAGAGACCCAGTACTTC. This translates into CASSQVLGGQETQYF.